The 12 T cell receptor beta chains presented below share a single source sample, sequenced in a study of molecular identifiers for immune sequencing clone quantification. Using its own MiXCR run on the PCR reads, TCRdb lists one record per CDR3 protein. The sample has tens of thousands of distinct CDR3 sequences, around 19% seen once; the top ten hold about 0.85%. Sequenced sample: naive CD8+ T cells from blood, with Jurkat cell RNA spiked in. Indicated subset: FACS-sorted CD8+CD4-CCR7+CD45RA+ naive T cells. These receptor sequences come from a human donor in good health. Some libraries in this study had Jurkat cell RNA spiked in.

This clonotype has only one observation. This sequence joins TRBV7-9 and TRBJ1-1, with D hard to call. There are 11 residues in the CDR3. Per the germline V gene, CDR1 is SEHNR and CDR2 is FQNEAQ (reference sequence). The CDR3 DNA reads TGTGTCAGTAGCTTCGGCACTGAAGCTTTCTTT. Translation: CVSSFGTEAFF.

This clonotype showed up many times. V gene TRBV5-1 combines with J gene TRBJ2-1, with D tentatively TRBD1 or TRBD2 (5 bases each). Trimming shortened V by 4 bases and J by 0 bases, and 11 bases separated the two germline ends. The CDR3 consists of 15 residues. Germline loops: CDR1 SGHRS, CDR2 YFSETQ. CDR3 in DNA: TGCGCCAGCAGCGGGACCGAAGACTCCTACAATGAGCAGTTCTTC. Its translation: CASSGTEDSYNEQFF.

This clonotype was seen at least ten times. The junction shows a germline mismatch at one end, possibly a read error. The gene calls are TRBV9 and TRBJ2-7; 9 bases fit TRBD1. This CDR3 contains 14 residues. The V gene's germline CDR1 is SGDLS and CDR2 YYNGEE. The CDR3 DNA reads TGCGCCAGCAGCCTGGGACAGGGCTCCTACGAGCAGTACTTC. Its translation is CASSLGQGSYEQYF.

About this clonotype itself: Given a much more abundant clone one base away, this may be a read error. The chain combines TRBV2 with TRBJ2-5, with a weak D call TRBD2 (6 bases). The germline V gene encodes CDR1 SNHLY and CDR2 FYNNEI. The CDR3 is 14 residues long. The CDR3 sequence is CASSENLAQGTQYF. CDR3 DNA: TGTGCCAGCAGCGAAAACCTAGCGCAAGGGACCCAGTACTTC.

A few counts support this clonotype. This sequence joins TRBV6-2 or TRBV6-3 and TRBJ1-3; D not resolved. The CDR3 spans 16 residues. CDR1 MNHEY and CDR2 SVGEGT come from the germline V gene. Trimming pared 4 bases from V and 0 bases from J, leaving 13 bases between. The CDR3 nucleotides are TGTGCCAGCAGTTTTCGCGACGGCTCCTCTGGAAACACCATATATTTT. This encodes CASSFRDGSSGNTIYF.

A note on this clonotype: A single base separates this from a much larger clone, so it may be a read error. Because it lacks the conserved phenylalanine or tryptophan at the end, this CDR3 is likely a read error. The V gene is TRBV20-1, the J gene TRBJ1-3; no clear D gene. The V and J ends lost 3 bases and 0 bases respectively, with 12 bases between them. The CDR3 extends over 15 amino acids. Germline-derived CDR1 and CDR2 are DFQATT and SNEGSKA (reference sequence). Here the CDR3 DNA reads TGCAGTGCTAGCCAAGAGATAATCTCTGGAAACACCATATATCTT. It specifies CSASQEIISGNTIYL.

CDR3 sequence reads: CASAGTGGNEQYF. CDR3 nucleotide sequence: TGTGCCAGTGCCGGGACAGGGGGCAACGAGCAGTACTTC. The rearrangement uses TRBV7-9 and TRBJ2-7; TRBD1 aligns across 12 bases. CDR3 length: 13 amino acids. With V trimmed by 9 bases and J by 5 bases, 5 bases remained unmatched. Germline CDR1 and CDR2: SEHNR and FQNEAQ (reference sequence).

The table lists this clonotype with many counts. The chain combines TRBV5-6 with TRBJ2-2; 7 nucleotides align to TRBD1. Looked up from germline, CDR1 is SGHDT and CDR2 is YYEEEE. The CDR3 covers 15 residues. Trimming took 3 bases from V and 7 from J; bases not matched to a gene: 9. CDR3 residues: CASSWGTGAVGELFF. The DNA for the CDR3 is TGTGCCAGCAGCTGGGGAACAGGGGCGGTCGGGGAGCTGTTTTTT. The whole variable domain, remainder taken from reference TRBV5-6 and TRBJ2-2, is DAGVTQSPTHLIKTRGQQVTLRCSPKSGHDTVSWYQQALGQGPQFIFQYYEEEERQRGNFPDRFSGHQFPNYSSELNVNALLLGDSALYLCASSWGTGAVGELFFGEGSRLTVL.

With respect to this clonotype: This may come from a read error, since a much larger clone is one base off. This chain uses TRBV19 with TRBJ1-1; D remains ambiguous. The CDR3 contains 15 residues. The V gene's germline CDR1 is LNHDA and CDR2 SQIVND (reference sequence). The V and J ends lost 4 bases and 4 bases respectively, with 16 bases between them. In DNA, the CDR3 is TGTGCCAGTAGTACCCAGGAGGACGCGAGCACTGAAGCTTTCTTT. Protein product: CASSTQEDASTEAFF.

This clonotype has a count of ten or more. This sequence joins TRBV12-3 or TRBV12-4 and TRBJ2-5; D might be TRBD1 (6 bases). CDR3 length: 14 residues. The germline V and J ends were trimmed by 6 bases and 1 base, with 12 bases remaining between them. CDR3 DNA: TGTGCCAGCAGCCAAACAGGGTCCCAAGAGACCCAGTACTTC. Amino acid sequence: CASSQTGSQETQYF.

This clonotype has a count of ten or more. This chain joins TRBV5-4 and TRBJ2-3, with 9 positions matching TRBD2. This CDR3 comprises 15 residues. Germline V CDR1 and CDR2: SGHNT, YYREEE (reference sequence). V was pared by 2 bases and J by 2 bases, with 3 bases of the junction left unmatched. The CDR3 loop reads CASSFSGGYTDTQYF. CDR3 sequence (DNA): TGTGCCAGCAGCTTTAGCGGGGGATACACAGATACGCAGTATTTT.

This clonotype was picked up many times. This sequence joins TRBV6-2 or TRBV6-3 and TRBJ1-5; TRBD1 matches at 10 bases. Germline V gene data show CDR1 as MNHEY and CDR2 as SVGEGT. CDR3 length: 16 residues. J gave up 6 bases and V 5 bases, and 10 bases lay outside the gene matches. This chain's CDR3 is CASSIRDRGGVQPQHF. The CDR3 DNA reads TGTGCCAGCAGTATCCGGGACAGGGGAGGGGTTCAGCCCCAGCATTTT.